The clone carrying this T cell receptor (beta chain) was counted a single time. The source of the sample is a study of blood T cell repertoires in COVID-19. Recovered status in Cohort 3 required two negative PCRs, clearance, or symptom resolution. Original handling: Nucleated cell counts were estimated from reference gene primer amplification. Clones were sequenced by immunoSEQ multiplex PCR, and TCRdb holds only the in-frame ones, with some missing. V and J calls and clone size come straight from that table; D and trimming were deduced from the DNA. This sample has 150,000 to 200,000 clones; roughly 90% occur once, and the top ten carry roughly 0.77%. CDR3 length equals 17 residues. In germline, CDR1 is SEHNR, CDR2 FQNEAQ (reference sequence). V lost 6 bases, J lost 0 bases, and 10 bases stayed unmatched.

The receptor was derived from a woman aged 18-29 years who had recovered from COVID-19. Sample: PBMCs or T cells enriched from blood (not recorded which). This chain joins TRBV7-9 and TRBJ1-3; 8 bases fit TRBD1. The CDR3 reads CASRSPGQANSGNTIYF. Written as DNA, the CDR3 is TGTGCCAGCAGATCTCCGGGACAGGCCAACTCTGGAAACACCATATATTTT.